These T cell receptor beta chains were read from a single sample in a study of response to subunit inactivated influenza vaccine. Using its own MiXCR run on the RT-PCR reads, TCRdb lists one record per CDR3 protein. The sample shows about 570,000 distinct CDR3 sequences, around 11% of them seen only once. The sample also formed part of further work on T cells expressing NK-cell markers.

The sample was PBMCs from blood, taken on the day of vaccination. Source of these receptors: a man in his fifties or sixties who received an inactivated influenza vaccine. Each CDR3 is given with its conserved first and last residue. The order of the fields is D gene, V gene, J gene, clone size, CDR3 protein, CDR3 DNA. D genes are given only for firm matches. Not all rows give a size; the values are once, few, many and, for expanded clones, a class.

.	TRBV29-1	TRBJ1-1	many	CSVHGRWENTEAFF	TGCAGCGTACACGGACGATGGGAGAACACTGAAGCTTTCTTT
.	TRBV19	TRBJ2-1	.	CASSTFAVSYNEQFF	TGTGCCAGTAGTACCTTTGCGGTCTCCTACAATGAGCAGTTCTTC
TRBD1	TRBV5-1	TRBJ1-1	few	CASSLTGAGETEAFF	TGCGCCAGCAGCTTAACAGGGGCAGGAGAGACTGAAGCTTTCTTT
TRBD2	TRBV7-2	TRBJ2-1	many	CASTQIGEGSYNEQFF	TGTGCCAGCACCCAAATCGGGGAGGGCTCCTACAATGAGCAGTTCTTC
.	TRBV28	TRBJ2-7	.	CASSFDTSKGSYEQYF	TGTGCCAGCAGTTTTGACACCTCCAAAGGGTCCTACGAGCAGTACTTC
.	TRBV21-1	TRBJ1-3	.	CYSPSKTGTGNTIYF	TGTTATTCGCCTTCTAAGACAGGGACTGGAAACACCATATATTTT
.	TRBV6-5	TRBJ2-2	.	CASSNRRTNTGELFF	TGTGCCAGCAGTAACCGACGGACGAACACCGGGGAGCTGTTTTTT
TRBD2	TRBV7-6	TRBJ2-3	.	CASSSQPSGSTDTQYF	TGTGCCAGCAGCTCGCAACCTAGCGGGAGCACAGATACGCAGTATTTT
TRBD1	TRBV9	TRBJ2-3	few	CASSANTGDLLGRGSTDTQYF	TGTGCCAGCAGCGCAAATACAGGGGATCTCCTCGGAAGGGGTAGCACAGATACGCAGTATTTT
.	TRBV12-3/TRBV12-4	TRBJ2-6	many	CASSFTGSGANVLTF	TGCGCCAGCAGCTTTACAGGGTCTGGGGCCAACGTCCTGACTTTC
.	TRBV30	TRBJ1-5	few	CAWSVLSRGTNQPQHF	TGTGCCTGGAGTGTACTTTCTCGGGGTACCAATCAGCCCCAGCATTTT
.	TRBV12-3/TRBV12-4	TRBJ2-7	.	CASSPGAEYEQYF	TGTGCCAGCAGTCCCGGCGCCGAGTACGAGCAGTACTTC